This T cell receptor beta chain derives from a study of early T cells in non-severe SARS-CoV-2 infection. Turning to the study itself: Unpaired chains resulted from sequencing bulk RNA of unsorted whole blood.

V gave up 4 bases and J gave up 5 bases, with 23 bases separating them. The CDR3 length is 17 residues. Germline CDR1 MDHEN, CDR2 SYDVKM. Each cDNA molecule carried a unique molecular identifier. MiXCR was run by TCRdb on the 5' RACE reads, yielding one entry per CDR3 protein. Of fewer than 60,000 distinct CDR3 sequences listed, 9.4% are singletons. Study-level results: Anti-spike CD8 responses were favored by VDJdb matching, which missed private and CD4 specificities.

This clonotype was counted ten times or more. Its antigen is unknown. This TCR came from an adult who was a healthcare worker with PCR-confirmed SARS-CoV-2 infection or an uninfected control (not recorded which). This rearrangement joins TRBV28 to TRBJ2-5, with a possible D match to TRBD1 (6 bases). Source: whole blood, taken at baseline. This CDR3 is CASSSLMGASFVETQYF. CDR3 nucleotide sequence: TGTGCCAGCAGTTCGCTTATGGGGGCTAGTTTTGTGGAGACCCAGTACTTC.